This passage covers 5 T cell receptor beta chains from one sample sequenced in a study of blood T cell repertoires in COVID-19. Measured with immunoSEQ multiplex PCR; TCRdb has only the in-frame clones, and not every one. The table has fewer than 300,000 clones, roughly 91% seen once. Input material: peripheral blood. Receptors were obtained from a man aged 25 to 45 with acute or convalescent COVID-19.

This clone was found a few times. The chain links TRBV5-1 to TRBJ2-5; tentative D call: TRBD1 (5 bases). Germline CDR1 SGHRS, CDR2 YFSETQ. CDR3 length: 12 residues. V lost 0 bases to trimming and J lost 5 bases, with 5 bases between them. In nucleotides, the CDR3 is TGCGCCAGCAGCTTGGAGGGGGAGACCCAGTACTTC. Translated, it gives CASSLEGETQYF.

The rearrangement uses TRBV6-5 and TRBJ1-3, with D hard to call. Per germline, CDR1 MNHEY and CDR2 SVGAGI. The CDR3 has 14 amino acids. With 5 bases removed from V and 4 bases from J, the gap between germline ends came to 12 bases. CDR3 amino acids: CASSRGYAGNTIYF. The DNA of the CDR3 is TGTGCCAGCAGTCGAGGGTACGCCGGAAACACCATATATTTT.

The chain uses TRBV2 and TRBJ1-5, with 9 bases fitting TRBD1. The CDR3 covers 15 residues. With V trimmed by 6 bases and J by 1 base, 4 bases remained unmatched. Germline V gene sequence: CDR1 SNHLY, CDR2 FYNNEI. CDR3 DNA: TGTGCCAGCAGCTTCGGACAGGGGAGCAATCAGCCCCAGCATTTT. Translating gives CASSFGQGSNQPQHF.

The J gene is TRBJ1-6, the V gene TRBV3-1 (or the pseudogene TRBV3-2); no firm D call. Germline CDR1 is LGHDT and CDR2 is YNNKEL (reference sequence). Deletions cut 3 bases from V and 10 bases from J, with 13 bases between. The CDR3 totals 14 residues. The CDR3 spells CASSQAGPGSPLHF. The CDR3 DNA follows: TGTGCCAGCAGCCAGGCAGGCCCGGGGTCACCCCTCCACTTT.

The chain uses TRBV7-9 and TRBJ1-2, with D possibly matching TRBD1 (5 bases). The germline CDR1 and CDR2 sequences are SEHNR and FQNEAQ (reference sequence). This CDR3 region has 17 residues. The V and J ends lost 0 bases and 8 bases respectively, with 22 bases between them. CDR3: CASSLARGIVGSLGYTF. CDR3 coding DNA: TGTGCCAGCAGCTTAGCGCGGGGGATTGTCGGTTCGCTCGGCTACACCTTC.